The rows below give T cell receptor beta chains drawn from one sample of a study of vaccination effects on CD4 cells after COVID-19. Repertoires were generated with immunoSEQ multiplex PCR, while TCRdb's copy carries only in-frame clones and drops some. This sample has tens of thousands of clones, with around 77% found just once. These receptors lack a known antigen. The material was CD4+ T cells from PBMCs cultured without peptide, obtained before COVID-19 vaccination. The receptor set was obtained from a human donor who received a COVID-19 vaccine. CDR3s include the opening cysteine and the closing phenylalanine or tryptophan. The D gene is left open where the match is weak. Rows give clone size only sometimes, using once, few, many, or a class for an expanded clone.

v_call	clone_size	j_call	d_call	cdr3_aa	cdr3_nt
TRBV6-5	NA	TRBJ1-1	NA	CASSYSRTNTEAFF	TGTGCCAGCAGTTACTCGAGAACAAACACTGAAGCTTTCTTT
TRBV9	NA	TRBJ2-3	TRBD2	CASSVNSGGADTQYF	TGTGCCAGCAGCGTAAATAGCGGGGGAGCAGATACGCAGTATTTT
TRBV16	NA	TRBJ2-5	TRBD1	CASSLNRGPETQYF	TGTGCCAGCAGCCTAAACAGGGGGCCGGAGACCCAGTACTTC
TRBV2	few	TRBJ1-4	NA	CASSPRRRTTDEKLFF	TGTGCCAGCAGCCCTCGACGGCGCACCACGGATGAAAAACTGTTTTTT
TRBV27	once	TRBJ1-6	NA	CASWGGSSYNSPLHF	TGTGCCAGCTGGGGGGGAAGCTCCTATAATTCACCCCTCCACTTT
TRBV24-1	NA	TRBJ2-3	TRBD1	CASLWDRGTDTQYF	TGTGCCTCCCTTTGGGACAGGGGCACAGATACGCAGTATTTT
TRBV19	NA	TRBJ2-5	NA	CASSTALGLYQETQYF	TGTGCCAGTAGCACAGCCTTGGGCCTGTACCAAGAGACCCAGTACTTC
TRBV9	NA	TRBJ2-3	NA	CASSLTLTSTDTQYF	TGTGCCAGCAGCCTAACACTGACTAGCACAGATACGCAGTATTTT
TRBV7-8	NA	TRBJ1-2	TRBD1	CASSLAGQGAEGYTF	TGTGCCAGCAGCTTAGCGGGACAGGGGGCAGAGGGCTACACCTTC
TRBV18	many	TRBJ2-3	NA	CASSPVWNSSPDTQYF	TGTGCCAGCTCACCAGTCTGGAATTCGAGTCCGGATACGCAGTATTTT
TRBV7-6	NA	TRBJ2-1	NA	CASSLEYSAYNEQFF	TGTGCCAGCAGCTTAGAGTACTCAGCCTACAATGAGCAGTTCTTC
TRBV10-3	NA	TRBJ1-5	NA	CAISPGRDQPQHF	TGTGCCATCAGCCCCGGACGGGATCAGCCCCAGCATTTT
TRBV7-9	NA	TRBJ1-5	NA	CASSLVGQPQHF	TGTGCCAGCAGCTTAGTTGGTCAGCCCCAGCATTTT
TRBV20-1	NA	TRBJ1-5	NA	CSASPSTNQPQHF	TGCAGTGCTAGTCCGTCGACCAATCAGCCCCAGCATTTT
TRBV4-1	NA	TRBJ1-6	NA	CASSRITNSPLHF	TGCGCCAGCAGCCGCATCACAAATTCACCCCTCCACTTT
TRBV5-1	few	TRBJ1-1	TRBD1	CASSATAGTANTEAFF	TGCGCCAGCAGCGCGACTGCTGGGACAGCAAACACTGAAGCTTTCTTT
TRBV19	NA	TRBJ2-1	TRBD2	CASTGLAGQYNEQFF	TGTGCCAGTACCGGACTAGCGGGGCAGTACAATGAGCAGTTCTTC
TRBV11-2	NA	TRBJ2-6	NA	CASSLDGFGANVLTF	TGTGCCAGCAGCTTAGATGGCTTTGGGGCCAACGTCCTGACTTTC
TRBV27	NA	TRBJ1-1	NA	CASSRDFHTEAFF	TGTGCCAGCAGCAGAGACTTCCACACTGAAGCTTTCTTT
TRBV7-2	NA	TRBJ2-4	NA	CASSMTVQGIQYF	TGTGCCAGCAGCATGACTGTCCAGGGCATTCAGTACTTC
TRBV24-1	NA	TRBJ2-2	NA	CATSSGRGAGELFF	TGTGCCACCAGTAGTGGCAGGGGGGCCGGGGAGCTGTTTTTT
TRBV5-4	NA	TRBJ2-1	TRBD2	CASSSPGTKGVREQFF	TGTGCCAGCAGCTCCCCCGGGACTAAAGGAGTGAGAGAGCAGTTCTTC
TRBV7-3	NA	TRBJ2-3	TRBD2	CASSLGLAGGTDTQYF	TGTGCCAGCAGCTTAGGGCTAGCGGGGGGCACAGATACGCAGTATTTT
TRBV4-3	few	TRBJ1-6	NA	CASSQEGASYNSPLHF	TGCGCCAGCAGCCAAGAGGGTGCCTCCTATAATTCACCCCTCCACTTT
TRBV11-1	NA	TRBJ1-1	NA	CASSPGRGSTEAFF	TGTGCCAGCAGCCCGGGTCGCGGGTCCACTGAAGCTTTCTTT
TRBV7-3	NA	TRBJ2-2	TRBD2	CASSLKAGGLNTGELFF	TGTGCCAGCAGCTTAAAAGCGGGGGGTCTTAACACCGGGGAGCTGTTTTTT
TRBV5-1	few	TRBJ1-1	NA	CASSTRGNTEAFF	TGCGCCAGCAGCACCAGGGGGAACACTGAAGCTTTCTTT
TRBV5-1	NA	TRBJ2-2	NA	CASSSDSPTGELFF	TGCGCCAGCAGCTCCGACAGTCCCACCGGGGAGCTGTTTTTT
TRBV7-3	few	TRBJ2-5	TRBD2	CASRSTSGSQETQYF	TGTGCCAGCAGGTCGACTAGCGGTTCCCAAGAGACCCAGTACTTC
TRBV24-1	NA	TRBJ1-4	NA	CATSDPGRGEEKLFF	TGTGCCACCAGTGATCCCGGACGGGGGGAGGAAAAACTGTTTTTT